What follows are 24 T cell receptor beta chains derived from one specimen sequenced in a study of T-cell reconstitution after alpha-beta-depleted transplantation in children (TCRdb year 2016). The library relied on PCR. Sequencing relied on an Illumina HiSeq 2500. To normalize quantification of the TCRbeta repertoire, the TCR libraries were built with molecular barcoding that relied on unique molecular identifiers. TCRdb reran the public reads through fastp at Q25 and MiXCR, keeping productive beta chains. Each CDR3 protein gets just one entry, which takes the most common genes and DNA from the rows behind it. Across this sample there are around 93,000 distinct CDR3 sequences, with roughly 7.7% seen only once. Over 6% of the sample belongs to the ten largest clones. The source material was PBMCs from the stem cell graft donor, sampled from the stem cell graft. The source is a human donor who donated a stem cell graft to a child with congenital amegakaryocytic thrombocytopenia.

The sample holds many counts of this clonotype. This sequence joins TRBV20-1 and TRBJ1-3; D is unresolved. Looked up from germline, CDR1 is DFQATT and CDR2 is SNEGSKA (reference sequence). Trimming took 0 bases from V and 4 from J, leaving 10 bases between them. The CDR3 spans 14 residues. The CDR3 loop reads CSARDFPPGNTIYF. CDR3 sequence (DNA): TGCAGTGCTAGAGATTTCCCCCCGGGAAACACCATATATTTT.

This clonotype was recorded a few times. V gene TRBV3-1 combines with J gene TRBJ1-4; no firm D call. The V and J ends lost 3 bases and 0 bases respectively, with 5 bases between them. Germline CDR1 is LGHDT and CDR2 is YNNKEL (reference sequence). The CDR3 is made up of 14 amino acids. DNA of the CDR3: TGTGCCAGCAGCCAGAAGGCAACTAATGAAAAACTGTTTTTT. It encodes CASSQKATNEKLFF.

This clonotype was recorded at least ten times. The chain joins TRBV7-2 to TRBJ1-6, with 7 bases lining up with TRBD1. Germline V CDR1 and CDR2: SGHTA, FQGNSA. The CDR3 runs to 14 residues. With 4 bases clipped from V and 8 bases from J, the junction kept 5 bases outside the gene matches. This chain's CDR3 is CASSSRTGDSPLHF. CDR3 coding DNA: TGTGCCAGCAGCTCCAGGACAGGAGATTCACCCCTCCACTTT.

This clonotype was counted ten times or more. The chain is built from TRBV6-1 and TRBJ1-1, with D unresolved. This CDR3 is built from 13 residues. V gave up 7 bases and J gave up 0 bases, with 9 bases separating them. Germline values: CDR1 MNHNS, CDR2 SASEGT. The DNA of the CDR3 is TGTGCCAGCAAGCGGGCTATGAACACTGAAGCTTTCTTT. Protein sequence: CASKRAMNTEAFF.

This clonotype came up many times. This chain connects TRBV5-1 to TRBJ2-2, with 10 bases lining up with TRBD2. Germline lookup yields CDR1 SGHRS and CDR2 YFSETQ. V lost 4 bases to trimming and J lost 2 bases; unmatched junction nucleotides: 5. CDR3 size: 16 residues. Written as DNA, the CDR3 is TGCGCCAGCAGCAGAACTAGCGGGGCTAACACCGGGGAGCTGTTTTTT. Translated: CASSRTSGANTGELFF.

This clonotype appeared many times. The chain couples TRBV20-1 to TRBJ2-7; the D gene is possibly TRBD2 (6 bases). This CDR3 contains 17 residues. V was shortened by 6 bases and J by 2 bases, with 26 bases between the two germline ends. CDR1 is DFQATT and CDR2 is SNEGSKA in the germline V gene (reference sequence). The CDR3 DNA follows: TGCAGTGCCCACCAACTAGTTGCTAGCGTACGCGCCTACGAGCAGTACTTC. Residues: CSAHQLVASVRAYEQYF.

This clonotype was seen ten or more times. The V call is TRBV18, the J call TRBJ2-7; possibly TRBD2 for D (5 bases). Germline V gene lookup returns CDR1 KGHSH and CDR2 LQKENI. This CDR3 is built from 12 residues. Trimming pared 5 bases from V and 6 bases from J, leaving 11 bases between. The CDR3 region is CASSTRSGEQYF. The CDR3 bases are TGTGCCAGCTCAACCAGAAGCGGCGAGCAGTACTTC. The entire variable domain, with the rest obtained from reference TRBV18 and TRBJ2-7, is as follows: NAGVMQNPRHLVRRRGQEARLRCSPMKGHSHVYWYRQLPEEGLKFMVYLQKENIIDESGMPKERFSAEFPKEGPSILRIQQVVRGDSAAYFCASSTRSGEQYFGPGTRLTVT.

Many counts were recorded for this clonotype. This chain uses TRBV18 with TRBJ2-1; weak D call: TRBD1 (5 bases). Germline values: CDR1 KGHSH, CDR2 LQKENI. CDR3 size: 15 residues. With 3 bases removed from V and 4 bases from J, the gap between germline ends came to 13 bases. The CDR3 bases are TGTGCCAGCTCACCGGCTACAGGCGGATACAATGAGCAGTTCTTC. It translates to CASSPATGGYNEQFF.

This clonotype was seen ten or more times. The chain couples TRBV6-5 to TRBJ1-5; weak D call: TRBD1 (5 bases). The CDR3 runs to 12 residues. Looked up from germline, CDR1 is MNHEY and CDR2 is SVGAGI. V was cut by 8 bases and J by 7 bases, with 12 bases left in between. The CDR3 bases are TGTGCCAGCGGGTTAAGGGGACAGCCCCAGCATTTT. It is translated as CASGLRGQPQHF.

This clonotype was observed at least ten times. The chain combines TRBV6-5 with TRBJ1-4, with 7 positions matching TRBD1. With V trimmed by 0 bases and J by 3 bases, 1 base remained unmatched. The CDR3 length is 15 residues. Germline V CDR1 and CDR2: MNHEY, SVGAGI. The DNA of the CDR3 is TGTGCCAGCAGTTACTCTCAGGGGGCTAATGAAAAACTGTTTTTT. Amino acid sequence: CASSYSQGANEKLFF.

Of note for this clonotype: The CDR3 end shows no conserved phenylalanine or tryptophan, and so a read error is likely. The genes are TRBV6-5 and TRBJ1-1; perhaps TRBD1 as D (6 bases). The CDR3 totals 12 residues. Germline V lookup: CDR1 MNHEY, CDR2 SVGAGI. The CDR3 bases are TGTGCCAGCGGTTACAGGGACACTGAAGCTTTCTTG. Translated: CASGYRDTEAFL.

This clonotype was counted many times. The chain recombines TRBV20-1 with TRBJ2-1; the D is unclear. The germline V gene encodes CDR1 DFQATT and CDR2 SNEGSKA (reference sequence). This CDR3 comprises 14 residues. The V end lost 0 bases, the J end lost 1 base, and 7 bases lay between the germline ends. For the CDR3, the DNA is TGCAGTGCTAGAGACCGGGTTTCCTACAATGAGCAGTTCTTC. This encodes CSARDRVSYNEQFF.

This clonotype was observed many times. The chain couples TRBV20-1 to TRBJ2-1; 11 bases are shared with TRBD1. Germline loops: CDR1 DFQATT, CDR2 SNEGSKA (reference sequence). J lost 8 bases, V lost 6 bases, and 9 bases had no gene match. This CDR3 has 14 residues. The CDR3 loop reads CSAEGTGGRDEQFF. The CDR3 nucleotides read TGCAGTGCCGAAGGGACAGGGGGAAGAGATGAGCAGTTCTTC.

This clonotype was recorded at least ten times. The chain carries TRBV5-6 and TRBJ1-1, with D perhaps matching TRBD1 (5 bases). The CDR3 is made up of 16 amino acids. Germline V CDR1 and CDR2: SGHDT, YYEEEE. Trimming stripped 2 bases from V and 1 base from J, with 15 bases between. CDR3 coding DNA: TGTGCCAGCAGCTTCAGGCTAGTTGGGGGGAACACTGAAGCTTTCTTT. This gives the protein CASSFRLVGGNTEAFF. The full variable domain, completed using reference TRBV5-6 and TRBJ1-1, is DAGVTQSPTHLIKTRGQQVTLRCSPKSGHDTVSWYQQALGQGPQFIFQYYEEEERQRGNFPDRFSGHQFPNYSSELNVNALLLGDSALYLCASSFRLVGGNTEAFFGQGTRLTVV.

This clonotype has at least ten counts. The rearrangement links TRBV20-1 to TRBJ2-2, with 8 positions matching TRBD2. The CDR3 covers 14 residues. Germline V CDR1 and CDR2: DFQATT, SNEGSKA (reference sequence). Trimming removed 3 bases from V and 6 bases from J; junction bases left unmatched: 6. The DNA of the CDR3 is TGCAGTGCTAGCGAGGGACTAGGTCCCGGGGAGCTGTTTTTT. Protein: CSASEGLGPGELFF.

This clonotype was recorded at least ten times. J is TRBJ1-6 and V is TRBV5-6; D unclear. The CDR3 has 13 amino acids. V lost 1 base and J lost 6, with 5 bases in between. Germline CDR1 is SGHDT and CDR2 is YYEEEE. In nucleotides, the CDR3 is TGTGCCAGCAGCTTGAAGATTAATTCACCCCTCCACTTT. Encoded protein: CASSLKINSPLHF.

This clonotype was seen ten or more times. The chain employs TRBV12-3 or TRBV12-4 and TRBJ2-5, with 9 bases lining up with TRBD2. J gave up 7 bases and V 3 bases, and 6 bases lay outside the gene matches. The CDR3 runs to 14 residues. In nucleotides, the CDR3 is TGTGCCAGCAGTTTGCTAGCGCGGGGGGGGACCCAGTACTTC. It codes for CASSLLARGGTQYF.

The sample holds many counts of this clonotype. This chain joins TRBV20-1 and TRBJ1-5; D ambiguous. This CDR3 is 15 amino acids long. Germline CDR1 is DFQATT and CDR2 is SNEGSKA (reference sequence). Trimming left V 0 bases short and J 1 base short, with 10 bases between. The CDR3 nucleotides read TGCAGTGCTAGAGATAGAGGAGTGAGCAATCAGCCCCAGCATTTT. Amino acid sequence: CSARDRGVSNQPQHF.

This clonotype has ten or more counts. The V call is TRBV4-2, the J call TRBJ2-7; 13 bases are a match to TRBD2. This CDR3 has 14 residues. The V gene end was trimmed by 0 bases and the J gene end by 7 bases; junction bases not matched to a gene: 0. The germline CDR1 and CDR2 sequences are LGHNA and YNFKEQ. The CDR3 sequence is CASSQELAGGEQYF. The CDR3 DNA reads as TGTGCCAGCAGCCAAGAACTAGCGGGAGGGGAGCAGTACTTC.

This clonotype was seen only a few times. V gene TRBV12-3 or TRBV12-4 combines with J gene TRBJ2-3; D ambiguous. V lost 7 bases, J lost 4 bases, and 15 bases lay in between. The CDR3 extends over 14 amino acids. DNA for the CDR3: TGTGCCAGCACTCACCGGAGAGGATCAGATACGCAGTATTTT. Protein product: CASTHRRGSDTQYF.

This clonotype was counted ten times or more. This chain joins TRBV7-8 and TRBJ1-1; D is undetermined. The CDR3 has 14 residues. The germline V gene has CDR1 SGHVS and CDR2 FQNEAQ. Trimming took off 0 bases at V and 1 base at J, with 6 bases between the two ends. DNA of the CDR3: TGTGCCAGCAGCTTAGCGCTCCCGAACACTGAAGCTTTCTTT. Protein product: CASSLALPNTEAFF.

This clonotype was counted a few times. The chain employs TRBV19 and TRBJ2-1; 7 bases are shared with TRBD1. The CDR3 has 14 amino acids. The V gene's germline CDR1 is LNHDA and CDR2 SQIVND (reference sequence). Unmatched junction bases numbered 11, after V lost 4 bases and J lost 11 bases. CDR3 in DNA: TGTGCCAGTAGTAATGGACAGGTTGTTGATAAGCAGTTCTTC. Translated, it gives CASSNGQVVDKQFF.

On this clonotype itself: Just one base apart from a much larger clone, this may be a read error. V and J are TRBV7-9 and TRBJ1-1, with D tentatively TRBD1 (5 bases). Germline V gives CDR1 SEHNR, CDR2 FQNEAQ (reference sequence). The CDR3 runs 14 residues. CDR3 protein: CANSLEPGGPGAFF. The DNA for the CDR3 is TGTGCCAACAGCTTAGAACCCGGGGGTCCGGGAGCTTTCTTT.

This clonotype was seen ten or more times. This chain joins TRBV20-1 and TRBJ2-7, with a possible D match to TRBD1 (5 bases). The CDR3 is 15 amino acids. Germline CDR1 reads DFQATT; CDR2 reads SNEGSKA (reference sequence). V was shortened by 0 bases and J by 4 bases, with 16 bases between the two germline ends. CDR3 region: CSAREPSMGPYEQYF. The CDR3 coding sequence is TGCAGTGCTAGAGAACCCTCAATGGGGCCATACGAGCAGTACTTC.